At least ten counts were recorded for the clone carrying this TCR beta chain. The entry originates in a study of T-cell memory formation after mild COVID-19. TCRdb independently ran MiXCR on the 5' RACE reads; one entry per CDR3 protein. The table includes about 49,000 distinct CDR3 sequences, roughly 7% detected once. This TCR derives from a man between 18 and 35 years old who had mild COVID-19 (a few samples of this study predate the infection). Cell type and time point are not known. Input material: PBMCs or a T cell subset sorted from them (not recorded which).

DNA for the CDR3: TGCGCCAGCAGCCCGCCGGAAGGGAGGAACACTGAAGCTTTCTTT. It encodes CASSPPEGRNTEAFF. The chain recombines TRBV4-1 with TRBJ1-1; D gene unclear. This CDR3 contains 15 residues. Germline V lookup: CDR1 MGHRA, CDR2 YSYEKL. Trimming took 4 bases from V and 1 from J, leaving 13 bases between them.